This TCR beta chain is from a study of regulatory T cells in long-lasting Graves disease. V was pared by 1 base and J by 7 bases, with 11 bases between. This CDR3 region has 14 residues. Germline assignment: CDR1 SGHTA and CDR2 FQGTGA. Construction of TCR beta libraries relied on iRepertoire HTBI primers and on Arm-PCR targeting CDR3 regions. TCRdb independently ran MiXCR on the multiplex PCR reads; one entry per CDR3 protein. The sample holds about 440,000 distinct CDR3 sequences, more than 12% seen once. This sample's time point: newly diagnosed GD, antithyroid drugs for less than 3 months. Isolated PBMC RNA provided the starting material for the TCR library. The same data also went into a second study, on T cells in Graves' hyperthyroidism and ophthalmopathy.

The chain has TRBV7-3 and TRBJ2-1; D remains ambiguous. The sample here was peripheral blood mononuclear cells (PBMCs), taken at new diagnosis, from a patient treated with antithyroid drugs. The sequence came from a woman in her 30s with Graves disease. The CDR3 nucleotides read TGTGCCAGCAGCTTAAATCCGGCCAGGAATGAGCAGTTCTTC. Translating gives CASSLNPARNEQFF.